This TCR beta chain was sequenced in a study of blood T cell repertoires in COVID-19. Per the original data handling: Amplification of reference gene primers was used by the study to estimate nucleated cell counts. Sequenced by immunoSEQ multiplex PCR; TCRdb stores in-frame clones only, minus some. From that table come the V and J calls and clone size; the DNA was used to work out D and trimming. The sample includes fewer than 500,000 clones, around 87% of them seen just once. Study members were between roughly 18 and 89 years old and lived in roughly 24 US regions. Cohorts were based on clinical histories the participants reported. From germline, CDR1 is LGHDT and CDR2 YNNKEL (reference sequence). The CDR3 totals 13 residues. Trimming cost V 4 bases and J 0 bases, with 7 bases left between them. This clone occurred once.

The J gene is TRBJ2-7, the V gene TRBV3-1 (or the pseudogene TRBV3-2); a weak D match, TRBD2 (5 bases). The sample consisted of PBMCs or T cells enriched from blood (not recorded which). This TCR was recovered from a man younger than 40 who had recovered from COVID-19. In DNA form, the CDR3 reads TGTGCCAGCAGCCTTCGGGACTCCTACGAGCAGTACTTC. The encoded protein is CASSLRDSYEQYF.